This TCR beta chain was sequenced during a study of blood T cell repertoires in COVID-19. This clone was seen just once. J gave up 9 bases and V 5 bases, and 11 bases lay outside the gene matches. The germline gives CDR1 SGHVS, CDR2 FNYEAQ. The CDR3 consists of 16 residues. Study processing details: By means of reference gene primer amplification, nucleated cell counts were estimated. Generated by immunoSEQ multiplex PCR, the TCRdb table keeps only in-frame clones and is missing some. V, J and clone size are those of that table, while D and trimming were read from the DNA. The repertoire includes over 150,000 clones, roughly 84% of them detected once, and roughly 2.9% sits in the top ten.

The gene calls are TRBV7-6 and TRBJ2-1; 12 bases match TRBD1. The TCR was taken from a woman aged 60 to 75 with acute or convalescent COVID-19. The sequenced sample was peripheral blood. In DNA, the CDR3 is TGTGCCAGCAGCCCCACCGGGACAGGGGGCCGTGGTGAGCAGTTCTTC. Translated: CASSPTGTGGRGEQFF.